These 14 T cell receptor beta chains were all obtained from the same sample, sequenced in a study of blood T cell repertoires in COVID-19. The data were produced by immunoSEQ multiplex PCR, yet TCRdb's version contains in-frame clones alone and is incomplete. The sample includes about 98,000 clones, about 85% seen only once; the top ten take 9.5% to 12%. The sample comprised peripheral blood. The source of these receptors is an elderly woman with acute or convalescent COVID-19.

V and J are TRBV6-1 and TRBJ1-2, with D unresolved. The CDR3 is 12 amino acids. The germline CDR1 and CDR2 sequences are MNHNS and SASEGT. V lost 3 bases to trimming and J lost 8 bases, with 10 bases between them. The CDR3 here is CASSESGAGYTF. The DNA for the CDR3 is TGTGCCAGCAGTGAGAGCGGCGCGGGCTACACCTTC.

This clone appeared once. The chain joins TRBV28 to TRBJ2-7, with TRBD2 as a possible D gene (6 bases). Germline V gives CDR1 MDHEN, CDR2 SYDVKM. Trimming left V 6 bases short and J 7 bases short, with 22 bases between. There are 15 residues in the CDR3. The DNA for the CDR3 is TGTGCCAGCAGCCGTCAGACCACGGGGAGGCGTGAGCAGTACTTC. Translated: CASSRQTTGRREQYF.

The chain has TRBV29-1 and TRBJ2-1; D is unresolved. The V end lost 6 bases, the J end lost 12 bases, and 21 bases lay between the germline ends. From germline, CDR1 is SQVTM and CDR2 ANQGSEA. The CDR3 is made up of 13 amino acids. This chain's CDR3 is CSVTPTWAQGQFF. DNA for the CDR3: TGCAGCGTGACCCCCACTTGGGCCCAAGGGCAGTTCTTC.

The chain joins TRBV2 to TRBJ2-1, with D perhaps TRBD2 (7 bases). V lost 3 bases and J 6 bases, leaving 12 bases between the germline ends. Germline CDR1 SNHLY, CDR2 FYNNEI. CDR3 length: 14 residues. CDR3 loop: CASSEGGAINEQFF. The CDR3, as DNA: TGTGCCAGCAGTGAGGGGGGGGCCATCAATGAGCAGTTCTTC.

V and J are TRBV18 and TRBJ1-5, with 9 bases identical to TRBD1. With V trimmed by 0 bases and J by 6 bases, 6 bases remained unmatched. CDR3 length: 16 amino acids. Germline lookup yields CDR1 KGHSH and CDR2 LQKENI. CDR3 residues: CASSPPGTGPFQPQHF. The CDR3 DNA reads TGTGCCAGCTCACCACCGGGGACAGGGCCCTTTCAGCCCCAGCATTTT.

J is TRBJ2-3 and V is TRBV7-8, with D possibly matching TRBD2 (5 bases). The germline CDR1 and CDR2 sequences are SGHVS and FQNEAQ. CDR3 length: 16 amino acids. Trimming left V 4 bases short and J 6 bases short, with 20 bases between. The CDR3: CASSSPRRRGNDTQYF. The CDR3, as DNA: TGTGCCAGCAGCTCTCCACGTAGAAGAGGGAACGATACGCAGTATTTT.

This chain joins TRBV2 and TRBJ2-1; no reliable D call. V lost 2 bases and J 15 bases, leaving 11 bases between the germline ends. Germline CDR1 SNHLY, CDR2 FYNNEI. The CDR3 totals 11 residues. CDR3 sequence reads: CASSERVSVFF. The CDR3 DNA follows: TGTGCCAGCAGTGAACGGGTTTCGGTGTTCTTC.

The chain recombines TRBV4-2 with TRBJ1-2; D is unresolved. Trimming cost V 0 bases and J 4 bases, with 12 bases left between them. From germline, CDR1 is LGHNA and CDR2 YNFKEQ. There are 15 residues in the CDR3. This chain's CDR3 is CASSQDANSAYGYTF. In DNA form, the CDR3 reads TGTGCCAGCAGCCAAGATGCCAACAGTGCCTATGGCTACACCTTC.

The genes are TRBV11-2 and TRBJ1-5, with D perhaps TRBD1 (6 bases). V was cut by 5 bases and J by 6 bases, with 20 bases left in between. This CDR3 comprises 16 residues. Germline lookup yields CDR1 SGHAT and CDR2 FQNNGV. CDR3 in amino acids: CASSPRATGNIQPQHF. For the CDR3, the DNA is TGTGCCAGCAGCCCACGAGCCACAGGGAATATTCAGCCCCAGCATTTT.

The chain uses TRBV6-1 and TRBJ1-5; D possibly corresponds to TRBD1 (5 bases). From germline, CDR1 is MNHNS and CDR2 SASEGT. V gave up 1 base and J gave up 6 bases, with 16 bases separating them. The CDR3 loop spans 16 amino acids. DNA of the CDR3: TGTGCCAGCAGTGAAGAGAACGTTGGCAGGGCTCAGCCCCAGCATTTT. Protein product: CASSEENVGRAQPQHF.

The chain carries TRBV5-1 and TRBJ1-1; D might be TRBD1 (5 bases). Trimming stripped 1 base from V and 4 bases from J, with 14 bases between. This CDR3 spans 15 amino acids. Germline V gene lookup returns CDR1 SGHRS and CDR2 YFSETQ. DNA for the CDR3: TGCGCCAGCAGCTTGTCACCAGGGAAGGTCACTGAAGCTTTCTTT. This translates into CASSLSPGKVTEAFF. The complete variable domain, with remaining parts taken from reference TRBV5-1 and TRBJ1-1, reads KAGVTQTPRYLIKTRGQQVTLSCSPISGHRSVSWYQQTPGQGLQFLFEYFSETQRNKGNFPGRFSGRQFSNSRSEMNVSTLELGDSALYLCASSLSPGKVTEAFFGQGTRLTVV.

This chain joins TRBV5-1 and TRBJ2-3; D not certain. This CDR3 spans 15 amino acids. Trimming cost V 0 bases and J 4 bases, with 12 bases left between them. Germline-derived CDR1 and CDR2 are SGHRS and YFSETQ. CDR3: CASSLVGTGADTQYF. Here the CDR3 DNA reads TGCGCCAGCAGCTTGGTGGGCACCGGCGCAGATACGCAGTATTTT.

The chain combines TRBV5-5 with TRBJ1-1, with 7 bases matching TRBD1. Germline V gene data show CDR1 as SGHKS and CDR2 as YYEKEE (reference sequence). The CDR3 covers 15 residues. The V gene end was trimmed by 2 bases and the J gene end by 1 base; junction bases not matched to a gene: 5. For the CDR3, the DNA is TGTGCCAGCAGCTTCTCAGGGGGAGGGAACACTGAAGCTTTCTTT. Protein product: CASSFSGGGNTEAFF.

As for this clone: One end of the junction is discordant with germline, which a read error may explain. V gene TRBV28 combines with J gene TRBJ1-2, with D possibly TRBD1 on 6 matching bases. Per germline, CDR1 MDHEN and CDR2 SYDVKM. The CDR3 contains 12 residues. The CDR3 DNA reads TGTGCCAGCAGTCCGCCGACCGGGACATCGCTGTTC. Protein product: CASSPPTGTSLF.